Listed below are T cell receptor beta chains from one sample, sequenced in a study of blood T cell repertoires in COVID-19. The repertoire was sequenced with immunoSEQ multiplex PCR; TCRdb's copy has only in-frame clones and lacks some. The data show over 100,000 clones, with over 75% seen just once and 11% held by the top ten. Sequencing was carried out using peripheral blood. The receptors were sampled from a man older than 75 with acute or convalescent COVID-19. CDR3s include the opening cysteine and the closing phenylalanine or tryptophan. The D gene is left open where the match is weak. Rows give clone size only sometimes, using once, few, many, or a class for an expanded clone.

clone_size: NA
j_call: TRBJ2-7
v_call: TRBV12-3/TRBV12-4
d_call: NA
cdr3_aa: CASSLSTRYEQYF
cdr3_nt: TGTGCCAGCAGTTTATCAACTCGCTACGAGCAGTACTTC

clone_size: NA
j_call: TRBJ2-3
v_call: TRBV7-3
d_call: TRBD1
cdr3_aa: CASSPQGAGTTDTQYF
cdr3_nt: TGTGCCAGCAGCCCACAGGGGGCGGGGACCACAGATACGCAGTATTTT

clone_size: NA
j_call: TRBJ2-2
v_call: TRBV29-1
d_call: NA
cdr3_aa: CSVEDRRLSNTGELFF
cdr3_nt: TGCAGCGTTGAAGATCGGAGGTTATCGAACACCGGGGAGCTGTTTTTT

clone_size: NA
j_call: TRBJ2-3
v_call: TRBV25-1
d_call: NA
cdr3_aa: CASSDLAQRDTQYF
cdr3_nt: TGTGCCAGCAGTGACCTCGCGCAGCGAGATACGCAGTATTTT

clone_size: NA
j_call: TRBJ2-1
v_call: TRBV27
d_call: NA
cdr3_aa: CASSLDGSLGRYNEQFF
cdr3_nt: TGTGCCAGCAGTTTGGACGGGTCATTAGGGAGGTACAATGAGCAGTTCTTC

clone_size: NA
j_call: TRBJ2-3
v_call: TRBV11-3
d_call: TRBD2
cdr3_aa: CASSQRGKGTDTQYF
cdr3_nt: TGTGCCAGCAGCCAGCGGGGAAAGGGGACAGATACGCAGTATTTT

clone_size: few
j_call: TRBJ2-7
v_call: TRBV6-5
d_call: TRBD1
cdr3_aa: CASGQGLSYEQYF
cdr3_nt: TGTGCCAGCGGACAGGGCTTGTCCTACGAGCAGTACTTC

clone_size: NA
j_call: TRBJ1-4
v_call: TRBV2
d_call: NA
cdr3_aa: CASSWAGLGEKLFF
cdr3_nt: TGTGCCAGTTCCTGGGCGGGCCTTGGAGAAAAACTGTTTTTT

clone_size: NA
j_call: TRBJ2-7
v_call: TRBV6-1
d_call: NA
cdr3_aa: CASSERQGIDEQYF
cdr3_nt: TGTGCCAGCAGTGAACGCCAGGGGATCGACGAGCAGTACTTC

clone_size: NA
j_call: TRBJ1-2
v_call: TRBV29-1
d_call: NA
cdr3_aa: CSVGSGNGYGYTF
cdr3_nt: TGCAGCGTTGGGTCAGGGAATGGCTATGGCTACACCTTC

clone_size: NA
j_call: TRBJ2-7
v_call: TRBV6-5
d_call: NA
cdr3_aa: CASSPGAGEQYF
cdr3_nt: TGTGCCAGCAGCCCCGGTGCCGGGGAGCAGTACTTC

clone_size: once
j_call: TRBJ2-2
v_call: TRBV15
d_call: TRBD1
cdr3_aa: CATSSRDRNTGELFF
cdr3_nt: TGTGCCACCAGCAGCCGGGACAGAAACACCGGGGAGCTGTTTTTT

clone_size: NA
j_call: TRBJ2-3
v_call: TRBV6-2/TRBV6-3
d_call: TRBD2
cdr3_aa: CASSPGTTYTDTQYF
cdr3_nt: TGTGCCAGCAGCCCCGGGACTACCTACACAGATACGCAGTATTTT

clone_size: NA
j_call: TRBJ2-5
v_call: TRBV5-1
d_call: NA
cdr3_aa: CASSLDGTPQETQYF
cdr3_nt: TGCGCCAGCAGCTTGGACGGGACACCACAAGAGACCCAGTACTTC

clone_size: NA
j_call: TRBJ1-3
v_call: TRBV5-4
d_call: NA
cdr3_aa: CASSLAGSGNTIYF
cdr3_nt: TGTGCCAGCAGCTTGGCGGGCTCTGGAAACACCATATATTTT

clone_size: NA
j_call: TRBJ2-5
v_call: TRBV30
d_call: TRBD2
cdr3_aa: CAWREGLAGAQYF
cdr3_nt: TGTGCCTGGAGGGAAGGACTAGCGGGAGCCCAGTACTTC

clone_size: NA
j_call: TRBJ1-2
v_call: TRBV19
d_call: TRBD1
cdr3_aa: CASSITGGVIYGYTF
cdr3_nt: TGTGCCAGTAGTATTACAGGGGGCGTGATCTATGGCTACACCTTC

clone_size: NA
j_call: TRBJ2-2
v_call: TRBV19
d_call: NA
cdr3_aa: CASSIWDTTGELFF
cdr3_nt: TGTGCCAGTAGTATTTGGGACACAACCGGGGAGCTGTTTTTT